The source of this TCR beta chain is a study of blood T cell repertoires in COVID-19. Per the study methods: The assay estimated nucleated cells by amplifying reference gene primers. The repertoire was sequenced with immunoSEQ multiplex PCR; TCRdb's copy has only in-frame clones and lacks some. Clonal size and the V and J genes are those of that table, whereas D and trimming came from the DNA. The sample gives 95,000 or so clones, around 81% of which show up once; around 5% is in the top ten. This CDR3 contains 14 residues. Germline loops: CDR1 SGDLS, CDR2 YYNGEE. V shed 0 bases and J shed 7 bases, with 13 bases lying between them.

The receptor was derived from an elderly man with COVID-19, enrolled during active disease. The chain couples TRBV9 to TRBJ2-5; possible D gene TRBD2, 6 bases. The sample comprised peripheral blood. In DNA form, the CDR3 reads TGTGCCAGCAGCGTAGCAGGGTTGGAGGGGACCCAGTACTTC. It codes for CASSVAGLEGTQYF.